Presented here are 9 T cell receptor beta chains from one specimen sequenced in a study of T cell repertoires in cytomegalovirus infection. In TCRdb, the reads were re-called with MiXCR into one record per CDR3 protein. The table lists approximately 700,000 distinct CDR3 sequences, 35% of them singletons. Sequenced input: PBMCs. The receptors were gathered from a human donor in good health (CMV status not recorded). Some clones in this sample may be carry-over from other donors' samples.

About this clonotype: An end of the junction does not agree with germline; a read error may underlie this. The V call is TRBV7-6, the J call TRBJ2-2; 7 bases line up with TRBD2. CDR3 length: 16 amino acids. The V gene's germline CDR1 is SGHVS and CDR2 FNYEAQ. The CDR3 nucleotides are TGTGGCAGCAGCCATCCAGGGCAGCGGGGCACCGGGGAGCTGTTTTTT. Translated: CGSSHPGQRGTGELFF.

As DNA, the CDR3 is TGTGCCAGCAGCCGAGACGCGCTTGGCTACACCTTC. It encodes CASSRDALGYTF. The chain carries TRBV7-2 and TRBJ1-2; D call uncertain. From germline, CDR1 is SGHTA and CDR2 FQGNSA. This CDR3 contains 12 residues. The germline V and J ends were trimmed by 5 bases and 7 bases, with 11 bases remaining between them.

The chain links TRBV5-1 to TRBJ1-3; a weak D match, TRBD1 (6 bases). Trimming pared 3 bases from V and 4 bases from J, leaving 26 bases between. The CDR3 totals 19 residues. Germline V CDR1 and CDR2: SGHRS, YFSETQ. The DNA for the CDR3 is TGCGCCAGCAGCTACCGGCTATCAACCGGGGGCCCCGGGGGAAACACCATATATTTT. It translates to CASSYRLSTGGPGGNTIYF.

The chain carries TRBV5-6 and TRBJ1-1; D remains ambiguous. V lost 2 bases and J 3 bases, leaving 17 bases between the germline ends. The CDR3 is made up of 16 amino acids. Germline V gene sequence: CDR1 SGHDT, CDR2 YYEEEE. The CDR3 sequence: CASSLNRGFPDTEAFF. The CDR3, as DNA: TGTGCCAGCAGCTTAAACCGGGGATTCCCGGACACTGAAGCTTTCTTT.

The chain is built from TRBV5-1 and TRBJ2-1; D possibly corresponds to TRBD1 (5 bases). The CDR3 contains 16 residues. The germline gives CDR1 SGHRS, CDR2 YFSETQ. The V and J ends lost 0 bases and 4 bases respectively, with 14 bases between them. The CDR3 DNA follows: TGCGCCAGCAGCTTGGTAGGGGCCGCTTTTTACAATGAGCAGTTCTTC. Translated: CASSLVGAAFYNEQFF.

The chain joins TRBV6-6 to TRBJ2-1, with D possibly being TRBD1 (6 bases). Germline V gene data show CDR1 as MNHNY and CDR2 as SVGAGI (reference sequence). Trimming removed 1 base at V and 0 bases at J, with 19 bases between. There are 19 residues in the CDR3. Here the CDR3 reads CASSYFKRTGISSYNEQFF. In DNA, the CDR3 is TGTGCCAGCAGTTACTTTAAACGAACAGGGATCTCCTCCTACAATGAGCAGTTCTTC.

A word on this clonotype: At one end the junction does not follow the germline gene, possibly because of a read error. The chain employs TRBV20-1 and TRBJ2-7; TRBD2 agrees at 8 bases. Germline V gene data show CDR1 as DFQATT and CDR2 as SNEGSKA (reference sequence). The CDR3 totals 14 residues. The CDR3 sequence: CSSLPGTRGYDQYF. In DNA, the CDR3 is TGCAGTTCTCTCCCTGGGACTAGAGGTTACGATCAGTACTTC.

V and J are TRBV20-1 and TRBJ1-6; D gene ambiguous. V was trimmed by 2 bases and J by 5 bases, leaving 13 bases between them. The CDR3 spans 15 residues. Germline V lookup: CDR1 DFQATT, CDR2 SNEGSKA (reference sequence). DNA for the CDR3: TGCAGTGCTAGACCAGTAATTGTGCATAATTCACCCCTCCACTTT. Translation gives CSARPVIVHNSPLHF.

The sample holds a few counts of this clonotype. The CDR3 DNA reads TGTGCCAGCAGCCCCCGGTTTCGTCGTCAGAAAACAGATACGCAGTATTTT. Encoded protein: CASSPRFRRQKTDTQYF. This chain joins TRBV28 and TRBJ2-3, with D unresolved. This CDR3 has 17 residues. In germline, CDR1 is MDHEN, CDR2 SYDVKM. V was clipped by 6 bases and J by 3 bases, with 22 bases between them.